This T cell receptor (beta chain) originates from a study of CD8+ T cells in alopecia areata. The study, taken as a whole, reports: In scalp samples, resident alphabeta T cells of normal skin are also sequenced.

A FACSAria was used to sort CD4+ and CD8+ T cells. These cells came from PBMCs. Germline V gives CDR1 MNHEY, CDR2 SVGAGI. The length of the CDR3 is 13 residues. With 4 bases removed from V and 2 bases from J, the gap between germline ends came to 9 bases. About this clone: The antigen is not known.

Sequencing used cDNA as its template, made by extracting RNA and reverse transcribing it. The table came from immunoSEQ multiplex PCR; TCRdb's copy has only in-frame clones and leaves some out. This sample has under 250,000 clones, with roughly three fifths found just once. This receptor was taken from a human donor in good health. The sample taken for sequencing was CD8+ T cells sorted from blood. The chain is built from TRBV6-5 and TRBJ2-7; D is perhaps TRBD1 or TRBD2 (5 bases each). Here the CDR3 DNA reads TGTGCCAGCAGTTCGAGGGGACCCTACGAGCAGTACTTC. This sequence encodes CASSSRGPYEQYF.